The 5 T cell receptor beta chains in this list originate from one sample, sequenced in a study of cytomegalovirus exposure and HLA in healthy donors. The PCR made use of 60 Vbeta and 13 Jbeta primers. Repertoires were generated with immunoSEQ multiplex PCR, while TCRdb's copy carries only in-frame clones and drops some. Of about 170,000 clones listed, 60% to 80% were seen once; the top ten hold 2.5% to 3.5%. Material for sequencing was PBMCs. The receptors derive from a man in his forties in good health and CMV-seronegative.

This clone was observed a few times. The chain combines TRBV2 with TRBJ1-5, with a tentative D call TRBD1 (5 bases). CDR1 SNHLY and CDR2 FYNNEI come from the germline V gene. The V end lost 9 bases, the J end lost 0 bases, and 9 bases lay between the germline ends. The CDR3 has 13 residues. CDR3 sequence (DNA): TGTGCCAGTCAGGGATATAGCAATCAGCCCCAGCATTTT. The encoded protein is CASQGYSNQPQHF.

This chain joins TRBV10-3 and TRBJ1-6; 7 nucleotides match TRBD1. The CDR3 length is 13 residues. The germline gives CDR1 ENHRY, CDR2 SYGVKD. V shed 8 bases and J 4 bases; nucleotides not matched to a gene: 2. CDR3 sequence reads: CAIAGQYNSPLHF. CDR3 coding DNA: TGTGCCATCGCGGGACAGTATAATTCACCCCTCCACTTT.

The chain is built from TRBV25-1 and TRBJ2-7; 9 bases match TRBD1. The CDR3 is 15 amino acids. V shed 4 bases and J 3 bases; nucleotides not matched to a gene: 7. The V gene's germline CDR1 is MGHDK and CDR2 SYGVNS. The CDR3 DNA is TGTGCCAGCAGTGGGCTTCCGACAGGGGGCTACGAGCAGTACTTC. Translating it yields CASSGLPTGGYEQYF.

This chain uses TRBV6-5 with TRBJ2-3; TRBD2 matches 11 bases. CDR1 is MNHEY and CDR2 is SVGAGI in the germline V gene. V dropped 2 bases and J dropped 3; count of bases not matched to a gene: 1. CDR3 length: 15 residues. The CDR3 sequence is CASSYRTSGTDTQYF. CDR3 sequence (DNA): TGTGCCAGCAGTTACCGGACTAGCGGGACAGATACGCAGTATTTT.

Only one count was recorded for this clone. The chain couples TRBV6-5 to TRBJ1-5; the match to TRBD1 covers 8 bases. There are 15 residues in the CDR3. With 6 bases clipped from V and 6 bases from J, the junction kept 10 bases outside the gene matches. Germline V lookup: CDR1 MNHEY, CDR2 SVGAGI. CDR3 protein: CASSPQGGGGQPQHF. The CDR3 DNA follows: TGTGCCAGCAGCCCACAGGGGGGCGGCGGTCAGCCCCAGCATTTT.